This T cell receptor beta chain was observed in a study of T cell clonotyping in hematopoietic cell transplantation. Remarks on this clone: Its antigen is as yet unknown.

Study observations and caveats: Broader posttransplant TCR repertoire diversity was predicted by graft donor and pretransplant recipient Inverse Simpson Index values.

Produced via immunoSEQ multiplex PCR; TCRdb's table is partial and in-frame only. The data contain about 36,000 clones, 80% to 90% of them singletons. Sequencing was done on a sample of peripheral blood mononuclear cells. This clonotype was sampled from a woman between 40 and 55 years old in good health. Some clones in this sample may be carry-over from other donors' samples.

CDR3 nucleotide sequence: TGCAGCGTTGGGGCTAGAGGCGGCTACACCTTC. Residues: CSVGARGGYTF. V and J are TRBV29-1 and TRBJ1-2; D is undetermined. Germline CDR1 and CDR2: SQVTM and ANQGSEA. The length of the CDR3 is 11 residues. V lost 4 bases to trimming and J lost 8 bases, with 11 bases between them.